Following are 25 T cell receptor beta chains from one sample sequenced in a study of shared clonotypes between healthy human individuals. Generated by immunoSEQ multiplex PCR, the TCRdb table keeps only in-frame clones and is missing some. The profile shows more than 2,000,000 clones, roughly 92% of them singletons. Sequencing was carried out using naive CD4+ T cells sorted from blood. Subset meaning: CD45RA+ positively selected. Source of these receptors: a man in his late teens or twenties in good health.

The chain recombines TRBV11-2 with TRBJ1-1; D unresolved. This CDR3 comprises 15 residues. Trimming left V 0 bases short and J 0 bases short, with 8 bases between. Germline V lookup: CDR1 SGHAT, CDR2 FQNNGV. This CDR3 is CASSLEGRMNTEAFF. CDR3 in DNA: TGTGCCAGCAGCTTAGAAGGGAGGATGAACACTGAAGCTTTCTTT.

The V and J genes are TRBV12-5 and TRBJ2-2; D gene ambiguous. This CDR3 comprises 15 residues. Trimming pared 2 bases from V and 2 bases from J, leaving 9 bases between. Germline CDR1 is LGHNT and CDR2 is FRNRAP. The CDR3 DNA is TGTGCTAGTGGTTTGCCGGGTCTTAACACCGGGGAGCTGTTTTTT. The encoded protein is CASGLPGLNTGELFF.

This chain links TRBV28 with TRBJ2-7; possibly TRBD1 or TRBD2 for D (5 bases each). Trimming took off 7 bases at V and 0 bases at J, with 16 bases between the two ends. Germline CDR1 reads MDHEN; CDR2 reads SYDVKM. The length of the CDR3 is 15 residues. The CDR3 protein is CASISSGASSYEQYF. The CDR3 DNA reads as TGTGCCAGCATCTCCTCCGGGGCCAGCTCCTACGAGCAGTACTTC.

This clone appeared a single time. The chain has TRBV28 and TRBJ2-2; TRBD1 matches at 7 bases. Looked up from germline, CDR1 is MDHEN and CDR2 is SYDVKM. The CDR3 extends over 15 amino acids. Unmatched junction bases numbered 6, after V lost 6 bases and J lost 2 bases. The DNA of the CDR3 is TGTGCCAGCAGACGGGACAGTTCAAACACCGGGGAGCTGTTTTTT. This gives the protein CASRRDSSNTGELFF.

The J gene is TRBJ2-5, the V gene TRBV6-5; 10 bases fit TRBD1. V lost 0 bases to trimming and J lost 6 bases; unmatched junction nucleotides: 4. Germline lookup yields CDR1 MNHEY and CDR2 SVGAGI. The CDR3 totals 15 residues. CDR3 sequence reads: CASSYSTGGGQTQYF. CDR3 DNA: TGTGCCAGCAGTTACTCGACAGGGGGCGGGCAGACCCAGTACTTC.

V gene TRBV19 combines with J gene TRBJ1-6; 7 bases are a match to TRBD1. The J segment lost 4 bases and the V segment lost 6 bases, leaving 6 bases of the junction unmatched. Germline V gene data show CDR1 as LNHDA and CDR2 as SQIVND (reference sequence). The CDR3 has 15 amino acids. CDR3 nucleotide sequence: TGTGCCAGTAGGATAAAACAGGGGTATAATTCACCCCTCCACTTT. It codes for CASRIKQGYNSPLHF.

In regard to this clone: The identical CDR3 is also encoded by other nucleotide sequences in the sample. The rearrangement links TRBV5-1 to TRBJ2-1, with a possible D match to TRBD1 (6 bases). V was cut by 2 bases and J by 5 bases, with 8 bases left in between. The CDR3 spans 13 residues. Germline CDR1 and CDR2: SGHRS and YFSETQ. The CDR3 DNA sequence: TGCGCCAGCAGCTTCGACAGGAACAATGAGCAGTTCTTC. It translates to CASSFDRNNEQFF.

Points on this clone: Other DNA sequences within the sample encode an identical CDR3. The V call is TRBV9, the J call TRBJ2-1, with D perhaps being TRBD1 or TRBD2 (5 bases each). The germline V gene encodes CDR1 SGDLS and CDR2 YYNGEE. Between the trimmed V and J ends, which lost 2 bases and 0 bases, there was a span of 9 bases. CDR3 size: 15 residues. CDR3 in amino acids: CASSVTGTSYNEQFF. CDR3 bases: TGTGCCAGCAGCGTTACCGGGACCTCCTACAATGAGCAGTTCTTC.

This clone was observed once. CDR3 residues: CASSRTGPPPGELFF. The CDR3 coding sequence is TGCGCCAGCAGCCGGACGGGGCCCCCCCCCGGGGAGCTGTTTTTT. This chain joins TRBV5-1 and TRBJ2-2; the D call may be TRBD1 or TRBD2 (5 bases each). V lost 4 bases, J lost 6 bases, and 16 bases lay in between. The CDR3 runs 15 residues. Per the germline V gene, CDR1 is SGHRS and CDR2 is YFSETQ.

The chain links TRBV2 to TRBJ2-5, with 11 bases matching TRBD2. The germline V gene encodes CDR1 SNHLY and CDR2 FYNNEI. V lost 4 bases to trimming and J lost 2 bases; unmatched junction nucleotides: 6. The CDR3 runs to 16 residues. The CDR3 region is CASSALLAGDQETQYF. The CDR3 DNA is TGTGCCAGCAGTGCCCTACTAGCGGGAGATCAAGAGACCCAGTACTTC.

V and J are TRBV7-2 and TRBJ2-3, with TRBD2 matching over 9 bases. V lost 1 base to trimming and J lost 6 bases; unmatched junction nucleotides: 2. Germline V gene data show CDR1 as SGHTA and CDR2 as FQGNSA. This CDR3 has 14 amino acids. The DNA for the CDR3 is TGTGCCAGCAGCTTAGACGCGGGGGGGGATACGCAGTATTTT. Its protein product is CASSLDAGGDTQYF.

The chain couples TRBV5-4 to TRBJ2-7; TRBD2 aligns across 7 bases. Germline CDR1 reads SGHNT; CDR2 reads YYREEE (reference sequence). This CDR3 is built from 15 residues. V trimming: 0 bases; J trimming: 4 bases; junction bases outside the gene matches: 7. The CDR3 here is CASSLVSGQLYEQYF. The CDR3 DNA is TGTGCCAGCAGCTTGGTTAGCGGGCAGTTATACGAGCAGTACTTC.

The chain employs TRBV19 and TRBJ2-1, with 12 bases identical to TRBD2. Germline CDR1 and CDR2: LNHDA and SQIVND (reference sequence). This CDR3 region has 15 residues. The J segment lost 8 bases and the V segment lost 8 bases, leaving 10 bases of the junction unmatched. The CDR3 DNA reads TGTGCCAGTGCCGGGAGACTAGCGGGAGTCGATGAGCAGTTCTTC. Amino acid sequence: CASAGRLAGVDEQFF.

The chain recombines TRBV10-1 with TRBJ2-3; TRBD2 agrees at 11 bases. This CDR3 has 18 amino acids. Germline V gene sequence: CDR1 WNHNN, CDR2 SYGVQD (reference sequence). V lost 3 bases, J lost 9 bases, and 17 bases stayed unmatched. The CDR3 DNA reads as TGCGCCAGCAGTGACAAGACCGGGACTAGCGGACGGTGGAACACGCAGTATTTT. This translates into CASSDKTGTSGRWNTQYF.

With respect to this clone: Other nucleotide sequences in the sample specify the same CDR3. The genes are TRBV2 and TRBJ1-2; D possibly corresponds to TRBD1 (6 bases). The germline V gene encodes CDR1 SNHLY and CDR2 FYNNEI. There are 12 residues in the CDR3. Between the trimmed V and J ends, which lost 6 bases and 2 bases, there was a span of 7 bases. DNA of the CDR3: TGTGCCAGCAGGGGGGGCAACTATGGCTACACCTTC. Amino acids: CASRGGNYGYTF.

Worth noting for this clone: One end of the junction is discordant with germline, which a read error may explain. This chain links TRBV12-5 with TRBJ2-3; 7 bases are a match to TRBD1. Germline lookup yields CDR1 LGHNT and CDR2 FRNRAP. The CDR3 has 14 amino acids. This CDR3 reads CASGLGQSTDTQYF. DNA for the CDR3: TGTGCTAGTGGCTTGGGACAGTCCACAGATACGCAGTATTTT. Full variable domain (outside the CDR3, taken from reference TRBV12-5 and TRBJ2-3): DARVTQTPRHKVTEMGQEVTMRCQPILGHNTVFWYRQTMMQGLELLAYFRNRAPLDDSGMPKDRFSAEMPDATLATLKIQPSEPRDSAVYFCASGLGQSTDTQYFGPGTRLTVL.

The chain employs TRBV5-1 and TRBJ2-1, with D unclear. The V gene's germline CDR1 is SGHRS and CDR2 YFSETQ. CDR3 length: 15 residues. Between the trimmed V and J ends, which lost 4 bases and 3 bases, there was a span of 14 bases. The CDR3 spells CASSPGGQVYNEQFF. The CDR3 nucleotides are TGCGCCAGCAGCCCTGGTGGGCAGGTCTACAATGAGCAGTTCTTC. Filled out from reference TRBV5-1 and TRBJ2-1, the complete variable domain reads KAGVTQTPRYLIKTRGQQVTLSCSPISGHRSVSWYQQTPGQGLQFLFEYFSETQRNKGNFPGRFSGRQFSNSRSEMNVSTLELGDSALYLCASSPGGQVYNEQFFGPGTRLTVL.

The chain links TRBV29-1 to TRBJ2-7; 7 bases are a match to TRBD2. With 7 bases clipped from V and 4 bases from J, the junction kept 4 bases outside the gene matches. CDR3 length: 11 amino acids. Germline-derived CDR1 and CDR2 are SQVTM and ANQGSEA. CDR3 DNA sequence: TGCAGCGCCGCGGGGGAATACGAGCAGTACTTC. Residues: CSAAGEYEQYF.

This chain uses TRBV5-5 with TRBJ1-6; a possible D gene is TRBD1 (6 bases). The CDR3 consists of 16 residues. In germline, CDR1 is SGHKS, CDR2 YYEKEE (reference sequence). Deletions cut 4 bases from V and 7 bases from J, with 18 bases between. CDR3 DNA sequence: TGTGCCAGCAGCATTATAGGGGGTTCGGAAAATTCACCCCTCCACTTT. This translates into CASSIIGGSENSPLHF.

The gene calls are TRBV7-8 and TRBJ2-1; 15 bases agree with TRBD2. Looked up from germline, CDR1 is SGHVS and CDR2 is FQNEAQ. The CDR3 consists of 18 residues. V lost 5 bases to trimming and J lost 2 bases; unmatched junction nucleotides: 7. Here the CDR3 DNA reads TGTGCCAGCAGCCCAGGGACTAGCGGGGGGAGTGCCTACAATGAGCAGTTCTTC. It specifies CASSPGTSGGSAYNEQFF.

The chain links TRBV10-3 to TRBJ1-2; 10 nucleotides match TRBD1. Germline values: CDR1 ENHRY, CDR2 SYGVKD. The CDR3 covers 14 residues. The V segment lost 6 bases and the J segment 4 bases; nucleotides outside the gene matches: 5. The CDR3 nucleotides read TGTGCCATCAGAGAGGACAGGGGGAGCTATGGCTACACCTTC. This translates into CAIREDRGSYGYTF.

The chain carries TRBV2 and TRBJ2-1, with D uncertain. From germline, CDR1 is SNHLY and CDR2 FYNNEI. This CDR3 is built from 16 residues. The V gene lost 8 bases and the J gene lost 2 bases, with 19 bases spanning the gap. DNA for the CDR3: TGTGCCAGCTCAAAGCAGGTGGTAAACGCCTACAATGAGCAGTTCTTC. This gives the protein CASSKQVVNAYNEQFF.

This chain links TRBV5-4 with TRBJ2-7, with D perhaps matching TRBD1 or TRBD2 (5 bases each). The germline gives CDR1 SGHNT, CDR2 YYREEE (reference sequence). The CDR3 has 13 residues. Deletions cut 1 base from V and 6 bases from J, with 11 bases between. The chain's CDR3 is CASSLFEGSEQYF. DNA for the CDR3: TGTGCCAGCAGCTTGTTCGAGGGGAGCGAGCAGTACTTC.

The V call is TRBV19, the J call TRBJ2-7; 10 bases are shared with TRBD2. The germline V gene encodes CDR1 LNHDA and CDR2 SQIVND (reference sequence). The CDR3 extends over 14 amino acids. V dropped 4 bases and J dropped 6; count of bases not matched to a gene: 6. The CDR3 DNA reads as TGTGCCAGTAGTACTAGCGGGAGAGCGGGCGAGCAGTACTTC. It encodes CASSTSGRAGEQYF.

This sequence joins TRBV11-2 and TRBJ2-7, with D unresolved. V lost 0 bases and J 4 bases, leaving 10 bases between the germline ends. The CDR3 totals 14 residues. CDR1 SGHAT and CDR2 FQNNGV come from the germline V gene. CDR3 sequence: CASSLDTAWYEQYF. In DNA form, the CDR3 reads TGTGCCAGCAGCTTAGACACAGCCTGGTACGAGCAGTACTTC.